A single sample is the source of the 13 T cell receptor beta chains below, sequenced in a study of blood T cell repertoires in COVID-19. Measured with immunoSEQ multiplex PCR; TCRdb has only the in-frame clones, and not every one. The sample contains about 95,000 clones, approximately 80% of which appear only once. Material for sequencing was peripheral blood. The receptors here all came from a human donor in a cohort sampled during active COVID-19.

This chain connects TRBV5-5 to TRBJ2-6; TRBD2 is a possible D gene (5 bases). Per germline, CDR1 SGHKS and CDR2 YYEKEE (reference sequence). This CDR3 is built from 18 residues. Trimming took 0 bases from V and 5 from J, leaving 18 bases between them. The chain's CDR3 is CASSLASSVGVWANVLTF. CDR3 bases: TGTGCCAGCAGCTTGGCTAGTTCGGTGGGAGTCTGGGCCAACGTCCTGACTTTC.

V is TRBV27 and J is TRBJ2-7; TRBD1 matches at 10 bases. Losses at the gene ends were 5 bases for V and 0 bases for J; bases not matched to a gene: 1. CDR3 length: 14 residues. CDR1 is MNHEY, CDR2 SMNVEV, per germline (reference sequence). This CDR3 is CASSRTGGSYEQYF. The CDR3 DNA reads TGTGCCAGCAGTCGGACAGGGGGCTCCTACGAGCAGTACTTC.

The chain links TRBV5-6 to TRBJ2-3, with a tentative D call TRBD2 (7 bases). This CDR3 is 15 amino acids long. The germline V gene has CDR1 SGHDT and CDR2 YYEEEE. V gave up 2 bases and J gave up 6 bases, with 16 bases separating them. The CDR3 nucleotides read TGTGCCAGCAGCTTCGTTTCGGGGGGCCCCGATACGCAGTATTTT. It is translated as CASSFVSGGPDTQYF.

For the CDR3, the DNA is TGCGCCAGCAGTGAGTCCAAGCCTCAAGAGACCCAGTACTTC. This gives the protein CASSESKPQETQYF. The chain carries TRBV10-2 and TRBJ2-5; no clear D gene. CDR1 is WSHSY and CDR2 is SAAADI in the germline V gene. This CDR3 is 14 amino acids long. V lost 0 bases and J lost 2, with 7 bases in between.

For the CDR3, the DNA is TGTGCCAGCAGTGAACCGACTAGCGGGAGTTGCGAGCAGTACTTC. This translates into CASSEPTSGSCEQYF. The chain combines TRBV6-1 with TRBJ2-7; 12 bases match TRBD2. Trimming cost V 2 bases and J 6 bases; bases outside gene matches: 5. The CDR3 totals 15 residues. The germline gives CDR1 MNHNS, CDR2 SASEGT.

This clone was found once. The chain links TRBV29-1 to TRBJ2-1; 9 nucleotides line up with TRBD1. The germline V gene encodes CDR1 SQVTM and CDR2 ANQGSEA. The V gene end was trimmed by 7 bases and the J gene end by 6 bases; junction bases not matched to a gene: 16. This CDR3 comprises 16 residues. CDR3 in amino acids: CSADGEMGQGPNEQFF. CDR3 in DNA: TGCAGCGCCGACGGGGAGATGGGACAGGGACCCAATGAGCAGTTCTTC.

This clone was detected many times. This rearrangement joins TRBV5-1 to TRBJ1-1, with TRBD1 as a possible D gene (5 bases). V was cut by 1 base and J by 4 bases, with 17 bases left in between. Per germline, CDR1 SGHRS and CDR2 YFSETQ. The CDR3 length is 16 residues. The DNA of the CDR3 is TGCGCCAGCAGCTTGCTAGGGGAGGGGAGGGGCACTGAAGCTTTCTTT. Protein sequence: CASSLLGEGRGTEAFF.

The chain combines TRBV7-2 with TRBJ2-3; D gene ambiguous. Between the trimmed V and J ends, which lost 2 bases and 3 bases, there was a span of 6 bases. CDR1 is SGHTA, CDR2 FQGNSA, per germline. The CDR3 length is 13 residues. CDR3 sequence (DNA): TGTGCCAGCAGCTTATTAATTACAGATACGCAGTATTTT. Its translation: CASSLLITDTQYF.

This clone has more than one count but fewer than ten. The chain employs TRBV9 and TRBJ1-5, with 7 bases identical to TRBD1. The CDR3 totals 15 residues. Trimming at V came to 3 bases and at J to 4 bases, leaving 7 bases not matched to a gene. CDR1 is SGDLS, CDR2 YYNGEE, per germline. The CDR3 coding sequence is TGTGCCAGCAGCGCCGACGGGACAGAAAATCAGCCCCAGCATTTT. Translation: CASSADGTENQPQHF.

The chain has TRBV11-1 and TRBJ1-1, with D possibly TRBD1 on 5 matching bases. Between the trimmed V and J ends, which lost 0 bases and 1 base, there was a span of 6 bases. The length of the CDR3 is 14 residues. Germline CDR1 SGHAT, CDR2 FQDESV (reference sequence). The CDR3 DNA reads TGTGCCAGCAGCTTAGCCCAGGGGAACACTGAAGCTTTCTTT. This translates into CASSLAQGNTEAFF.

The rearrangement links TRBV5-5 to TRBJ2-4; 7 bases fit TRBD1. J was trimmed by 2 bases and V by 4 bases; bases with no gene match: 6. The CDR3 loop spans 15 amino acids. Germline-derived CDR1 and CDR2 are SGHKS and YYEKEE (reference sequence). CDR3 nucleotides: TGTGCCAGCAGCCCCGGACAGGCGACCAAAAACATTCAGTACTTC. Translation: CASSPGQATKNIQYF.

The gene calls are TRBV27 and TRBJ1-6, with 8 bases aligning to TRBD1. CDR1 is MNHEY, CDR2 SMNVEV, per germline (reference sequence). V shed 4 bases and J 3 bases; nucleotides not matched to a gene: 5. The CDR3 extends over 16 amino acids. CDR3 bases: TGTGCCAGCAGTTCGGGGACAGGCAACTATAATTCACCCCTCCACTTT. Translating gives CASSSGTGNYNSPLHF.

V and J are TRBV3-1 (or the pseudogene TRBV3-2) and TRBJ1-1; the D gene is possibly TRBD1 (5 bases). Germline assignment: CDR1 LGHDT and CDR2 YNNKEL (reference sequence). The CDR3 sequence is 16 residues long. The V and J ends lost 0 bases and 0 bases respectively, with 11 bases between them. The DNA of the CDR3 is TGTGCCAGCAGCCAAGATGGGGCAGGTCTGAACACTGAAGCTTTCTTT. It codes for CASSQDGAGLNTEAFF.